Presented here are 30 T cell receptor beta chains from one specimen sequenced in a study of T cell responses to AZD1222 COVID-19 vaccine. TCRdb's table, derived via immunoSEQ multiplex PCR, lists solely in-frame clones and lacks some. This table holds roughly 120,000 clones, 70% to 90% found once. This specimen was peripheral blood, taken on day 0 of AZD1222 vaccination. The receptor set was obtained from an adult in good health.

This clone was counted between two and nine times. This chain connects TRBV7-2 to TRBJ2-1; D perhaps matches TRBD2 (5 bases). Trimming pared 5 bases from V and 2 bases from J, leaving 19 bases between. The CDR3 has 17 amino acids. Germline-derived CDR1 and CDR2 are SGHTA and FQGNSA. This CDR3 is CASSPSRPVGAYNEQFF. The CDR3 DNA sequence: TGTGCCAGCAGCCCGAGTCGACCCGTCGGGGCCTACAATGAGCAGTTCTTC.

The V and J genes are TRBV2 and TRBJ1-3; no definite D call. The CDR3 contains 12 residues. V gave up 1 base and J gave up 3 bases, with 1 base separating them. Germline values: CDR1 SNHLY, CDR2 FYNNEI. The CDR3 DNA sequence: TGTGCCAGCAGTGAAGTTGGAAACACCATATATTTT. Its protein is CASSEVGNTIYF.

The rearrangement joins TRBV7-2 to TRBJ1-1; 7 nucleotides match TRBD1. Germline CDR1 reads SGHTA; CDR2 reads FQGNSA. This CDR3 has 13 residues. Losses at the gene ends were 5 bases for V and 5 bases for J; bases not matched to a gene: 5. The CDR3 sequence is CASSRRDRTEAFF. The CDR3 DNA sequence: TGTGCCAGCAGCCGAAGGGACAGAACTGAAGCTTTCTTT.

The CDR3 DNA reads TGTGCCAGCAGTCTAGCGGGGGGGCGAGAGACCCAGTACTTC. The encoded protein is CASSLAGGRETQYF. The chain has TRBV5-4 and TRBJ2-5; TRBD2 matches at 12 bases. After removal of 5 bases from V and 4 bases from J, the junction contained 3 bases not matched to a gene. Germline V gene sequence: CDR1 SGHNT, CDR2 YYREEE (reference sequence). The CDR3 contains 14 residues. Full variable domain (outside the CDR3, taken from reference TRBV5-4 and TRBJ2-5): ETGVTQSPTHLIKTRGQQVTLRCSSQSGHNTVSWYQQALGQGPQFIFQYYREEENGRGNFPPRFSGLQFPNYSSELNVNALELDDSALYLCASSLAGGRETQYFGPGTRLLVL.

The CDR3 DNA is TGTGCCACCAGCGTACAGGGAGGGAATCAGCCCCAGCATTTT. This gives the protein CATSVQGGNQPQHF. This chain connects TRBV15 to TRBJ1-5, with a tentative D call TRBD1 (6 bases). CDR3 size: 14 residues. Germline V gene sequence: CDR1 LNHNV, CDR2 YYDKDF (reference sequence). Between the trimmed V and J ends, which lost 5 bases and 4 bases, there was a span of 12 bases.

This clone was observed a few times. The chain joins TRBV4-2 to TRBJ1-6, with 7 bases that match TRBD1. CDR1 is LGHNA and CDR2 is YNFKEQ in the germline V gene. This CDR3 contains 15 residues. The V gene end was trimmed by 6 bases and the J gene end by 8 bases; junction bases not matched to a gene: 10. CDR3 nucleotide sequence: TGTGCCAGCAGGCAGATGACAGGGTCGGATTCACCCCTCCACTTT. Residues: CASRQMTGSDSPLHF.

V usage is TRBV19 and J usage is TRBJ2-7, with D tentatively TRBD1 (7 bases). The germline CDR1 and CDR2 sequences are LNHDA and SQIVND (reference sequence). The V end was cut by 5 bases, the J end by 4 bases, with 15 bases between. The CDR3 has 14 amino acids. This chain's CDR3 is CASSERTGLYEQYF. As DNA, the CDR3 is TGTGCCAGTAGTGAAAGGACAGGACTATACGAGCAGTACTTC.

DNA of the CDR3: TGTGCCAGCAGCCCCACTAGCGGGGGATTGACAGATACGCAGTATTTT. As protein: CASSPTSGGLTDTQYF. The chain combines TRBV3-1 (or the pseudogene TRBV3-2) with TRBJ2-3, with 11 bases aligning to TRBD2. After removal of 4 bases from V and 3 bases from J, the junction contained 6 bases not matched to a gene. CDR3 size: 16 residues. In germline, CDR1 is LGHDT, CDR2 YNNKEL (reference sequence).

The chain couples TRBV4-1 to TRBJ1-6; 9 bases match TRBD1. This CDR3 has 15 residues. CDR1 is MGHRA, CDR2 YSYEKL, per germline. With V trimmed by 1 base and J by 8 bases, 3 bases remained unmatched. CDR3 nucleotide sequence: TGCGCCAGCAGCCAAGTGGGACAGGGAGATTCACCCCTCCACTTT. Translation: CASSQVGQGDSPLHF.

This clone was counted many times. V and J are TRBV4-1 and TRBJ1-6, with D uncertain. The germline gives CDR1 MGHRA, CDR2 YSYEKL. This CDR3 has 16 residues. V lost 0 bases to trimming and J lost 10 bases, with 16 bases between them. The CDR3 DNA follows: TGCGCCAGCAGCCAAGATCGGTTTATCCAAGCGTCACCCCTCCACTTT. Translated, it gives CASSQDRFIQASPLHF.

The chain links TRBV3-1 (or the pseudogene TRBV3-2) to TRBJ1-1; D unresolved. V was pared by 3 bases and J by 5 bases, with 7 bases between. Germline CDR1 LGHDT, CDR2 YNNKEL (reference sequence). CDR3 length: 12 amino acids. The CDR3 nucleotides read TGTGCCAGCAGCCAGAGTGGAACTGAAGCTTTCTTT. It is translated as CASSQSGTEAFF.

The CDR3 region has the DNA TGTGCCAGCAGCTTATTATTCGGAACTGAAGCTTTCTTT. Its protein product is CASSLLFGTEAFF. The chain links TRBV7-8 to TRBJ1-1; D call uncertain. V was cut by 2 bases and J by 5 bases, with 9 bases left in between. In germline, CDR1 is SGHVS, CDR2 FQNEAQ. The CDR3 has 13 amino acids.

The rearrangement joins TRBV7-7 to TRBJ2-2, with 13 bases fitting TRBD2. In germline, CDR1 is SSHAT, CDR2 FNYEAQ (reference sequence). The CDR3 runs to 16 residues. J lost 7 bases, V lost 5 bases, and 7 bases had no gene match. This chain's CDR3 is CASSPTSGGRGGELFF. The CDR3 DNA reads as TGTGCCAGCAGCCCGACTAGCGGGGGGCGCGGCGGGGAGCTGTTTTTT.

The genes are TRBV5-4 and TRBJ1-2, with 10 bases fitting TRBD1. Germline V gene data show CDR1 as SGHNT and CDR2 as YYREEE (reference sequence). Unmatched junction bases numbered 7, after V lost 7 bases and J lost 4 bases. The CDR3 sequence is 14 residues long. DNA of the CDR3: TGTGCCAGCCGATCTTGGGACAGGGGCTATGGCTACACCTTC. Translating it yields CASRSWDRGYGYTF.

The V and J genes are TRBV7-9 and TRBJ1-4; 8 bases line up with TRBD1. Germline V gene sequence: CDR1 SEHNR, CDR2 FQNEAQ (reference sequence). This CDR3 is 16 amino acids long. The J segment lost 10 bases and the V segment lost 3 bases, leaving 13 bases of the junction unmatched. CDR3 DNA sequence: TGTGCCAGCAGCTTCCCCTCGGGACAGGAGTCTGGAAAACTGTTTTTT. Its protein product is CASSFPSGQESGKLFF. Full variable domain (remainder filled in from reference TRBV7-9 and TRBJ1-4): DTGVSQNPRHKITKRGQNVTFRCDPISEHNRLYWYRQTLGQGPEFLTYFQNEAQLEKSRLLSDRFSAERPKGSFSTLEIQRTEQGDSAMYLCASSFPSGQESGKLFFGSGTQLSVL.

The rearrangement links TRBV27 to TRBJ1-2; 7 nucleotides align to TRBD1. Trimming cost V 3 bases and J 8 bases; bases outside gene matches: 6. The CDR3 contains 13 residues. The germline V gene has CDR1 MNHEY and CDR2 SMNVEV (reference sequence). CDR3 protein: CASSLTGYSGYTF. The CDR3 DNA reads as TGTGCCAGCAGTTTGACAGGGTACTCAGGCTACACCTTC.

J is TRBJ2-7 and V is TRBV7-2, with no clear D. V was clipped by 1 base and J by 2 bases, with 12 bases between them. CDR3 length: 15 residues. Per germline, CDR1 SGHTA and CDR2 FQGNSA. CDR3 DNA: TGTGCCAGCAGCTTAGGGGGTGCCAGGACCTACGAGCAGTACTTC. This gives the protein CASSLGGARTYEQYF.

This clone was detected only once. The gene calls are TRBV13 and TRBJ2-3, with D unclear. The V gene's germline CDR1 is PRHDT and CDR2 FYEKMQ (reference sequence). V was cut by 6 bases and J by 0 bases, with 10 bases left in between. The CDR3 runs 14 residues. CDR3 coding DNA: TGTGCCAGCAGTCCGGATACTAGCACAGATACGCAGTATTTT. This gives the protein CASSPDTSTDTQYF.

This clone was counted a single time. The rearrangement joins TRBV28 to TRBJ2-7, with D possibly TRBD1 on 5 matching bases. Germline CDR1 is MDHEN and CDR2 is SYDVKM. The germline V and J ends were trimmed by 8 bases and 0 bases, with 8 bases remaining between them. This CDR3 region has 12 residues. CDR3 coding DNA: TGTGCCAGCCAAGGGGTCTCCTACGAGCAGTACTTC. Translating it yields CASQGVSYEQYF.

The chain employs TRBV27 and TRBJ1-5, with 7 bases fitting TRBD1. The CDR3 is 17 residues long. V shed 2 bases, J shed 2 bases, and the junction held 9 bases outside the gene matches. The germline CDR1 and CDR2 sequences are MNHEY and SMNVEV (reference sequence). This CDR3 reads CASSLDFRGGGNQPQHF. The CDR3 DNA reads as TGTGCCAGCAGTTTAGATTTCAGAGGGGGCGGCAATCAGCCCCAGCATTTT.

CDR3 bases: TGTGCCAGCAGCCAAGGTGGAGCTTCGGGCTACACCTTC. It is translated as CASSQGGASGYTF. This chain links TRBV4-2 with TRBJ1-2; D is unresolved. V lost 1 base, J lost 8 bases, and 11 bases lay in between. Per the germline V gene, CDR1 is LGHNA and CDR2 is YNFKEQ. The length of the CDR3 is 13 residues.

This clone appeared once. This rearrangement joins TRBV7-2 to TRBJ1-2; possibly TRBD1 for D (5 bases). Trimming cost V 4 bases and J 8 bases, with 17 bases left between them. Germline CDR1 is SGHTA and CDR2 is FQGNSA. This CDR3 spans 14 amino acids. In nucleotides, the CDR3 is TGTGCCAGCAGCTCCCCGGGAGGGGCACGCGGCTACACCTTC. It is translated as CASSSPGGARGYTF.

This sequence joins TRBV5-1 and TRBJ1-3, with 9 positions matching TRBD1. The V gene end was trimmed by 3 bases and the J gene end by 2 bases; junction bases not matched to a gene: 0. This CDR3 spans 14 amino acids. The germline gives CDR1 SGHRS, CDR2 YFSETQ. CDR3 region: CASSWTGAGNTIYF. The CDR3 region has the DNA TGCGCCAGCAGCTGGACAGGGGCTGGAAACACCATATATTTT.

The V call is TRBV7-2, the J call TRBJ2-2; no clear D. There are 12 residues in the CDR3. Trimming stripped 2 bases from V and 9 bases from J, with 7 bases between. Germline V CDR1 and CDR2: SGHTA, FQGNSA. The CDR3 loop is CASSLYSRELFF. For the CDR3, the DNA is TGTGCCAGCAGCTTATATAGCAGGGAGCTGTTTTTT.

This clone was observed a single time. The V gene is TRBV2, the J gene TRBJ1-2; D gene uncertain. The germline CDR1 and CDR2 sequences are SNHLY and FYNNEI. V was cut by 8 bases and J by 4 bases, with 11 bases left in between. This CDR3 contains 12 residues. CDR3 coding DNA: TGTGCCAGCTCTGCGGGAAGCTATGGCTACACCTTC. As protein: CASSAGSYGYTF.

The rearrangement links TRBV19 to TRBJ1-1, with D possibly TRBD1 on 5 matching bases. Germline V gives CDR1 LNHDA, CDR2 SQIVND (reference sequence). The CDR3 is 15 amino acids. Trimming removed 2 bases from V and 1 base from J, with 11 bases in between. DNA of the CDR3: TGTGCCAGTAGTATAAGAAGGACATGGAACACTGAAGCTTTCTTT. It specifies CASSIRRTWNTEAFF.

The genes are TRBV6-1 and TRBJ1-2; possibly TRBD1 for D (5 bases). V lost 1 base, J lost 8 bases, and 14 bases lay in between. Germline lookup yields CDR1 MNHNS and CDR2 SASEGT. The CDR3 is made up of 14 amino acids. In DNA, the CDR3 is TGTGCCAGCAGTGAAGAGCAGGGAATAAGGGGCTACACCTTC. This gives the protein CASSEEQGIRGYTF.

A note on this clone: Sequence at one end of the junction differs from germline and may be a read error. The chain has TRBV5-6 and TRBJ1-5; D call uncertain. The CDR3 totals 13 residues. Germline V gene data show CDR1 as SGHDT and CDR2 as YYEEEE. The CDR3 DNA is TGTGCCAGCAGCTTGAGCGACGGTCAGGCCCAGCATTTT. Residues: CASSLSDGQAQHF.

V and J are TRBV30 and TRBJ2-1; D might be TRBD1 or TRBD2, each matching 5 bases. Deletions cut 3 bases from V and 9 bases from J, with 18 bases between. Germline loops: CDR1 GTSNPN, CDR2 SVGIG (reference sequence). The CDR3 extends over 14 amino acids. CDR3 nucleotides: TGTGCCTGGAGCGACCGGGACGGCTGGTCTGAGCAGTTCTTC. It is translated as CAWSDRDGWSEQFF.

The V gene is TRBV12-3 or TRBV12-4, the J gene TRBJ1-1, with D tentatively TRBD1 (5 bases). V lost 6 bases, J lost 11 bases, and 13 bases lay in between. CDR3 size: 11 residues. CDR3: CASSLGGAAFF. The CDR3 DNA is TGTGCCAGCAGCCTAGGTGGGGCGGCTTTCTTT.